Reported below is one TCR beta chain. Its antigen is still unknown. The data were produced by immunoSEQ multiplex PCR, yet TCRdb's version contains in-frame clones alone and is incomplete. The repertoire holds around 2.5 million clones, 93% seen once, with approximately 0.35% in the top ten. This CDR3 is built from 11 residues. Looked up from germline, CDR1 is DFQATT and CDR2 is SNEGSKA (reference sequence). This sample was included in a study of shared clonotypes between healthy human individuals. General study findings and limits: Donor clonotype sharing was expected to depend on sequencing depth. Clonotype sharing across a few donors was observed for around 4.8% of naive CD4 clonotypes. Rarefaction indicated that sorted-subset sequencing remained incomplete although depth was large. Relative to their counterparts shared across all four donors, non-shared clonotypes exhibited diminished generation probabilities.

The source material was naive CD4+ T cells from PBMCs. The subset was: CD45RA+ positively selected. This chain uses TRBV20-1 with TRBJ2-2, with D maybe TRBD2 (6 bases). This TCR was sampled from a man in his late teens or twenties in good health. Some clones in this sample may be carry-over from other donors' samples. CDR3 amino acids: CSVADTGELFF. Written as DNA, the CDR3 is TGCAGCGTAGCGGACACCGGGGAGCTGTTTTTT.